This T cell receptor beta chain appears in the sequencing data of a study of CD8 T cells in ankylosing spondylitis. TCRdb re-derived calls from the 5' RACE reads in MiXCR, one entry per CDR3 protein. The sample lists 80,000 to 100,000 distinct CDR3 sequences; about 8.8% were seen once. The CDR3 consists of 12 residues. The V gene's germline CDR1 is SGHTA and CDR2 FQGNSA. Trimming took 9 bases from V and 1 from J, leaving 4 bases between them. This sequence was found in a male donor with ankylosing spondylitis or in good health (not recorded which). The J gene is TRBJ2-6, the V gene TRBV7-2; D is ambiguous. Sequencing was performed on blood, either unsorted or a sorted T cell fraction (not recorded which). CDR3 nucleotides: TGTGCCAGAGGGTCTGGGGCCAACGTCCTGACTTTC. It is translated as CARGSGANVLTF.